This TCR beta chain was identified during a study of shared clonotypes between healthy human individuals. Study-wide background: The cohort had a couple of women and a few men, ages 18 to 49.

Replicate PCRs from sorted subsets contained around 200 ng DNA, which is around 30,000 T cell genomes. Profiling relied on immunoSEQ multiplex PCR, and the TCRdb table lists in-frame clones only, not all of them. Altogether over 950,000 clones are present, around 77% being singletons, with the ten largest covering about 0.89%. V gave up 6 bases and J gave up 5 bases, with 16 bases separating them. Germline assignment: CDR1 MNHEY and CDR2 SMNVEV (reference sequence). This CDR3 region has 14 residues. The chain carries TRBV27 and TRBJ1-2; the D is unclear. The TCR comes from a man between 18 and 29 years old in good health. Some clones in this sample may be carry-over from other donors' samples. Source material: memory CD4+ T cells from PBMCs. Subset noted: CD45RA-negative fraction. The CDR3 DNA reads TGTGCCAGCAGGTTCCTGGGGTTGTCTTATGGCTACACCTTC. As protein: CASRFLGLSYGYTF.